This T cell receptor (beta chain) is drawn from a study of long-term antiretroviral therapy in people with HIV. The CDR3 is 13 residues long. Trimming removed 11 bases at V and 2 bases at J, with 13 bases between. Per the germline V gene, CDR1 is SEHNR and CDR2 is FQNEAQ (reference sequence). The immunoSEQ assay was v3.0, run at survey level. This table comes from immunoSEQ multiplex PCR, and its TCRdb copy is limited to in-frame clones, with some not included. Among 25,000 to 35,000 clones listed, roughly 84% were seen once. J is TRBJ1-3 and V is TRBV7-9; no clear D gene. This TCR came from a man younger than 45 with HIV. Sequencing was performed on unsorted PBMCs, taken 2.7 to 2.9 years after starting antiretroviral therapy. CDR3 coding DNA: TGTGCCGGCGGTCTCTCGGCTGGAAACACCATATATTTT. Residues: CAGGLSAGNTIYF.